This T cell receptor (beta chain) originates from a study of shared clonotypes between healthy human individuals. Study-wide results and caveats: The study found lower generation probabilities in non-shared clonotypes than in those shared by all four donors. Naive subsets generally exceeded memory subsets in estimated richness.

In the naive CD8 group, cells lacked CD45RO and were positively selected for CCR7, so terminally differentiated effector memory CD45RA+ cells were left out. Adult donors, all healthy and HIV-negative, had no recent acute infections or vaccinations. Only one count was recorded for this clone. Antigen specificity is unknown. Deep level was the assay's run setting. Some clones are missing from TCRdb's copy, which holds only in-frame ones; the method was immunoSEQ multiplex PCR. The data hold approximately 1.9 million clones, with just over 90% observed a single time. CDR1 and CDR2 (germline): SQVTM, ANQGSEA. V lost 7 bases, J lost 5 bases, and 7 bases stayed unmatched. The CDR3 length is 14 residues.

The sequencing sample was made of naive CD8+ T cells from PBMCs. The chain joins TRBV29-1 to TRBJ2-3; 12 nucleotides line up with TRBD1. The TCR comes from a man aged 18 to 29 in good health. Some clones in this sample may be carry-over from other donors' samples. The chain's CDR3 is CSALGQGARDTQYF. DNA for the CDR3: TGCAGCGCCCTGGGACAGGGGGCAAGAGATACGCAGTATTTT.